This T cell receptor (beta chain) was obtained from a study of cytomegalovirus exposure and HLA in healthy donors (dated by TCRdb to about 2017). About the study as a whole: A later analysis indicated that the roughly 130 validation repertoires were generated on the platform also employed for the roughly 650 repertoires of the first cohort. The study aimed to test whether signatures of past pathogen exposure could be identified by cataloging public T cell receptors. In addition to the first cohort of about 650 subjects, a separate validation cohort of approximately 130 different subjects was used. To predict cytomegalovirus infection status, the study brought together high-throughput TCR immunosequencing, statistical association of individual TCRs with disease status, and machine learning. The paper's findings and limits, for the study overall: A later analysis had no HLA typing for the validation cohort, so co-occurrence there was scored across all 130 or so repertoires. A later analysis found that TCRs clustered in the first cohort also tended to co-occur in the 120 validation repertoires, with 90% to 95% of cluster scores above 0. Most TCR sequences were observed very rarely across donors, whereas some public TCRs were present in many individuals. The study gave a list of 150 to 200 TCR beta chains associated with cytomegalovirus. In vitro tests confirmed that a few of the cytomegalovirus-associated TCR beta chains recognize cytomegalovirus antigens. The authors suggested that the approach could potentially be extended to other disease states and immunological phenotypes. In both the original and validation cohorts, the classifier was reported to diagnose cytomegalovirus status with high specificity and sensitivity.

Library preparation employed the immunoSEQ multiplex PCR assay. The source study handled its data this way. A statistical classification framework was built to diagnose cytomegalovirus status from the catalog of TCR beta chain sequences. Entries here come from immuneACCESS through TCRdb and include only in-frame sequences with V and J called. Some clones fail to appear in such tables; in the studies checked, an unresolved V gene covers under half of the shortfall, and the cause of the remainder is unknown. V and J calls plus clone size are reproduced from that table; the DNA served to infer D and trimming. This sample is represented by 230,000 or so clones; around 88% of them were singletons. Jointly, the top ten make up approximately 2.9% of the sample. The donors belonged to the validation cohort of approximately 130 subjects, which was separate from the approximately 680-subject first cohort.

CDR1 and CDR2, looked up from the germline V gene, are LGHNA and YSLEER. Counted from cysteine to phenylalanine, this CDR3 has 14 amino acids. The CDR3 DNA has 42 bases and is translated from base 1. V loses 0 bases, J loses 1 base, and the germline ends lie 6 bases apart. Regarding this clone: The antigen this receptor binds is unknown. Per-base quality was not reported, and no clone a single base away is much larger than it.

The material sequenced was PBMCs. This clonotype was obtained from a woman aged 18-30 years in good health and CMV-seronegative. The rearranged chain carries TRBV4-3 and TRBJ1-1; the D gene remains uncertain. The nucleotides are TGCGCCAGCAGCCAAGATGTTCAGAACACTGAAGCTTTCTTT. Its protein product is CASSQDVQNTEAFF.